Included here is one T cell receptor beta chain sequence, with context. These data belong to a study of blood T cell repertoires in COVID-19. Study processing details: Estimated nucleated cell counts came from reference gene primer amplification. Repertoires were generated with immunoSEQ multiplex PCR, while TCRdb's copy carries only in-frame clones and drops some. From that table come the V and J calls and clone size; the DNA was used to work out D and trimming. The sample records 650,000 to 800,000 clones, 75% to 90% being singletons. The CDR3 runs to 13 residues. V was shortened by 6 bases and J by 5 bases, with 11 bases between the two germline ends.

The sample taken for sequencing was peripheral blood. This TCR was recovered from a woman in her late teens or twenties with acute or convalescent COVID-19. The V call is TRBV12-3 or TRBV12-4, the J call TRBJ1-5; tentative D call: TRBD1 (6 bases). DNA for the CDR3: TGTGCCAGCAGAAAGGGGGGGGATCAGCCCCAGCATTTT. Protein: CASRKGGDQPQHF.